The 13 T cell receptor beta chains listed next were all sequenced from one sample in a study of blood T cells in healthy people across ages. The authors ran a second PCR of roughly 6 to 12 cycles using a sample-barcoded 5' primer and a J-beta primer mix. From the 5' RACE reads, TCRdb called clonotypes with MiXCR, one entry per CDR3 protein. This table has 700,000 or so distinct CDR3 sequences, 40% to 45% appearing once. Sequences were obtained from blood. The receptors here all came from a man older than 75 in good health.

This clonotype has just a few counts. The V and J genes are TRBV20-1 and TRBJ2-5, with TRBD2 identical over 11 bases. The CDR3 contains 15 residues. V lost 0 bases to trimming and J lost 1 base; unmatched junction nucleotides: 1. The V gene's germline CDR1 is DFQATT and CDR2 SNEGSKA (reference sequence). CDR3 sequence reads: CSARDGTSGQETQYF. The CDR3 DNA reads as TGCAGTGCTAGAGATGGGACTAGCGGCCAAGAGACCCAGTACTTC.

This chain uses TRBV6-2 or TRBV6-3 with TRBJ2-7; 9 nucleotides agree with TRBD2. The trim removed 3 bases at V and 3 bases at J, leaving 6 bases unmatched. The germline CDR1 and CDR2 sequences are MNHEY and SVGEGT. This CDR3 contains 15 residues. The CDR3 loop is CASSYSGSLVYEQYF. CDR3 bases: TGTGCCAGCAGTTATAGCGGGAGTCTGGTCTACGAGCAGTACTTC.

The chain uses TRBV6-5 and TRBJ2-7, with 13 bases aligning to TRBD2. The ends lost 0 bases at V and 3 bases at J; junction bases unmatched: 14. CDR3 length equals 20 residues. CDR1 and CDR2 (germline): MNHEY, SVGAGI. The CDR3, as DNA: TGTGCCAGCAGTTACTCCAGGACTAGCGGGGGACCTTTGTACTTCTACGAGCAGTACTTC. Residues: CASSYSRTSGGPLYFYEQYF.

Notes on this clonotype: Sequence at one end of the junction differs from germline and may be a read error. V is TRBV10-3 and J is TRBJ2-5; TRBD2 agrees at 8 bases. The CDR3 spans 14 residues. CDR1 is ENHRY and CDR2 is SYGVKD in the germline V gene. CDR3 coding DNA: TGTGCCAGCAGTTACAGGCTAGCGGGAGAGACCCAGTACTTC. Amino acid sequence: CASSYRLAGETQYF.

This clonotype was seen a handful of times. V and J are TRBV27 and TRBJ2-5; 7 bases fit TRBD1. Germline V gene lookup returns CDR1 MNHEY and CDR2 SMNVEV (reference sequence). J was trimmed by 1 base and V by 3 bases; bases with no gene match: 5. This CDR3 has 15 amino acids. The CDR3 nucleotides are TGTGCCAGCAGTTTCCTCGGGACAGCCCAAGAGACCCAGTACTTC. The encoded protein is CASSFLGTAQETQYF.

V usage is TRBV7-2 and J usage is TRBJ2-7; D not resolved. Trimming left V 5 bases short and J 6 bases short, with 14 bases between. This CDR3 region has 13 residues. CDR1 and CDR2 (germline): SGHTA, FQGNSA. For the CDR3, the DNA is TGTGCCAGCAGCGGGCAGTCGACCTTCGAGCAGTACTTC. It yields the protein CASSGQSTFEQYF.

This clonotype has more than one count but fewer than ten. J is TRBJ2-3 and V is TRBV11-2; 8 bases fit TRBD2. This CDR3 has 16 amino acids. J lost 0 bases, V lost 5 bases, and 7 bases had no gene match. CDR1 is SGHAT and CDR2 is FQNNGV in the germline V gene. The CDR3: CASSAIAGTSTDTQYF. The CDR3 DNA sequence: TGTGCCAGCAGCGCCATAGCGGGGACTAGCACAGATACGCAGTATTTT.

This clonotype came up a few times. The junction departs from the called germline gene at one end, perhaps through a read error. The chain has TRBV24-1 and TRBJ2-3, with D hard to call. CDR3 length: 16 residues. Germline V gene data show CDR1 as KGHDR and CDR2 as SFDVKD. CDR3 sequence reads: CATSDIAPASTDTQYF. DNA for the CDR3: TGTGCCACCAGTGATATCGCGCCCGCGAGCACGGATACGCAGTATTTT.

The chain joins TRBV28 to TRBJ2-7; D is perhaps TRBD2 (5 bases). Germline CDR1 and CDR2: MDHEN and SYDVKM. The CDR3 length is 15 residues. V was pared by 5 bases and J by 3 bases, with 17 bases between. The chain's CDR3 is CASSPEVEGFYEQYF. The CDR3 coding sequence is TGTGCCAGCAGTCCTGAGGTTGAGGGTTTCTACGAGCAGTACTTC.

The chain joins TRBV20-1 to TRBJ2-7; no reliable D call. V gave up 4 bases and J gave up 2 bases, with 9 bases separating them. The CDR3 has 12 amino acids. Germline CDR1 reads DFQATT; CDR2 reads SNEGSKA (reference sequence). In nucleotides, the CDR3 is TGCAGTGCTACAGGCGCCACCTACGAGCAGTACTTC. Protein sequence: CSATGATYEQYF.

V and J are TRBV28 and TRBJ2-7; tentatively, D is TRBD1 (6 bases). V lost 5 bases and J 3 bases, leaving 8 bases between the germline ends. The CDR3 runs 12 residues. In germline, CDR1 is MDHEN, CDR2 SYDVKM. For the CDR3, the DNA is TGTGCCAGCAGTCGACAGGTCTACGAGCAGTACTTC. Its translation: CASSRQVYEQYF.

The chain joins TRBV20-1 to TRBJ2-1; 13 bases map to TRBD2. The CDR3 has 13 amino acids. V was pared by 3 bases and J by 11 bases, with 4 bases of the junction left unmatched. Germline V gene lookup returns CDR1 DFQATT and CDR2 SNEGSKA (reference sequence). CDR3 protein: CSASWGLAGQQFF. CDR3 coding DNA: TGCAGTGCTAGTTGGGGACTAGCGGGACAGCAGTTCTTC.

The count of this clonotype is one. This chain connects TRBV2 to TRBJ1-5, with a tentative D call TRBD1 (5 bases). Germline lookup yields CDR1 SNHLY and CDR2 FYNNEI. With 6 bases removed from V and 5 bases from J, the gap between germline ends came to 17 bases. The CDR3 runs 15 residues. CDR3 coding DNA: TGTGCCAGCAGGAGGGGTCTTACCCCCGATCAGCCCCAGCATTTT. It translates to CASRRGLTPDQPQHF.